This T cell receptor (beta chain) was recorded in a study of cytomegalovirus exposure and HLA in healthy donors. This clone appeared a few times. Its antigen is not known. Study results and limitations: Later on, an analysis found that several of the most significant clusters appeared to be linked to common viral pathogens, which included parvovirus B19. When analyzed later, a missense DCLRE1C variant was found to be linked to TCR beta V- and J-gene trimming. According to an earlier analysis, most TCR beta V segments yielded productive rearrangements about 87% or about 30% of the time. Researchers catalogued under 200 TCR beta chains as cytomegalovirus-associated.

PCR used 60 Vbeta primers and 13 Jbeta primers. Libraries were prepared by immunoSEQ multiplex PCR; TCRdb keeps only in-frame clonotypes and omits some of them. The data contain more than 80,000 clones, nearly 70% of them singletons. Sequenced sample: PBMCs. This receptor was identified in a man over 45 in good health and CMV-seronegative.

The CDR3 region has the DNA TGTGCCAGCAAACAGGGCCTTTTGAACGAGCAGTACTTC. This translates into CASKQGLLNEQYF. V and J are TRBV6-5 and TRBJ2-7; D might be TRBD1 (6 bases). In germline, CDR1 is MNHEY, CDR2 SVGAGI. With 7 bases removed from V and 5 bases from J, the gap between germline ends came to 15 bases. This CDR3 region has 13 residues.